This entry describes one T cell receptor (beta chain). These data belong to a study of blood T cell repertoires in COVID-19. Unmatched junction bases numbered 2, after V lost 3 bases and J lost 3 bases. Germline V lookup: CDR1 SNHLY, CDR2 FYNNEI. The CDR3 is 14 residues long. Per the authors' pipeline: Estimated nucleated cell counts came from reference gene primer amplification. Using immunoSEQ multiplex PCR, the repertoire was profiled, and TCRdb retains in-frame clones only, with some absent. V and J calls and clone size are given by that table; D and trimming were obtained from the DNA. The sample lists about 200,000 clones, 70% to 90% occurring once.

The chain carries TRBV2 and TRBJ2-3; TRBD2 matches at 8 bases. The sequenced sample consisted of peripheral blood. This clonotype originated in a woman in her 40s with acute or convalescent COVID-19. For the CDR3, the DNA is TGTGCCAGCAGTGACGGCGGGGGGACAGATACGCAGTATTTT. This codes for CASSDGGGTDTQYF.